This record concerns one T cell receptor (beta chain) sequence. As yet, its antigen is unknown. This sample is drawn from a study of T cell responses to AZD1222 COVID-19 vaccine. Here immunoSEQ multiplex PCR was the method, and the copy in TCRdb shows in-frame clones only, minus some. The table includes about 120,000 clones, around 90% detected once. Regarding the study as a whole: Spike-wide coverage was observed for vaccine-associated CD4 TCRs, with dominant responses at 160-218 and 743-854.

The germline V and J ends were trimmed by 6 bases and 0 bases, with 14 bases remaining between them. CDR1 is MNHEY and CDR2 is SMNVEV in the germline V gene (reference sequence). The CDR3 consists of 15 residues. The chain recombines TRBV27 with TRBJ1-2; perhaps TRBD1 as D (5 bases). This specimen was peripheral blood, taken on day 0 of AZD1222 vaccination. The receptor was isolated from an adult in good health. CDR3 sequence reads: CASRGTAGPNYGYTF. CDR3 nucleotide sequence: TGTGCCAGCAGGGGGACCGCGGGGCCTAACTATGGCTACACCTTC.